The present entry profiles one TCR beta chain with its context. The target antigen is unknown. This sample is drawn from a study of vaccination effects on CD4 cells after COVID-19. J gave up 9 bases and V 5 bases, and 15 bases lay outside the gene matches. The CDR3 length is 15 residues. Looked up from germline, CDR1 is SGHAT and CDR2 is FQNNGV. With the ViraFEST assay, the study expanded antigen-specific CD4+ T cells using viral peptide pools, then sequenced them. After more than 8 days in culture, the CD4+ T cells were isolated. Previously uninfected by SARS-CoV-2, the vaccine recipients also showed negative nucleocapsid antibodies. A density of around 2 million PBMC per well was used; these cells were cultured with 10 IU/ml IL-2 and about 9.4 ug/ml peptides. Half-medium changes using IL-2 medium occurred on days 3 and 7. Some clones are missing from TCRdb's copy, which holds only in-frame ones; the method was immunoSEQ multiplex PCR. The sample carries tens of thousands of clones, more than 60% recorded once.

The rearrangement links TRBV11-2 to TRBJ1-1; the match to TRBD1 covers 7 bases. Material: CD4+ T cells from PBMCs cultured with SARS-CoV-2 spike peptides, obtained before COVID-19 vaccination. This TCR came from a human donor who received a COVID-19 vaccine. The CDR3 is CASSQPSGGGGKAFF. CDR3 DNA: TGTGCCAGCAGCCAACCCTCAGGGGGGGGTGGAAAAGCTTTCTTT.